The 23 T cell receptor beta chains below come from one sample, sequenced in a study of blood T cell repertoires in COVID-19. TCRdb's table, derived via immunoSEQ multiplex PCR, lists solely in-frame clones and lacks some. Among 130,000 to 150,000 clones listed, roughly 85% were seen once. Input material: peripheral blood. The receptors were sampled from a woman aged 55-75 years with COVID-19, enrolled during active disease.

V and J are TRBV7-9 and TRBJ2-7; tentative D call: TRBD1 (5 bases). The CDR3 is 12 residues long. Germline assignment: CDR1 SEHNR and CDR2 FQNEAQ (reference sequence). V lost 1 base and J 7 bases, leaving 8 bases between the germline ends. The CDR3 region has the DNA TGTGCCAGCAGCTTAGACGACAGTGAGCAGTACTTC. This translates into CASSLDDSEQYF.

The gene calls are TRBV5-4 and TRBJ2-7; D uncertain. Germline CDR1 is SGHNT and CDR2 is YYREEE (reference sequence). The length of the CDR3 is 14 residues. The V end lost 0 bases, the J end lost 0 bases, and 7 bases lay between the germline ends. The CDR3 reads CASSLDAGSYEQYF. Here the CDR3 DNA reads TGTGCCAGCAGCTTGGATGCCGGCTCCTACGAGCAGTACTTC. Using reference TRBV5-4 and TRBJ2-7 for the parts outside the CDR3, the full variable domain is ETGVTQSPTHLIKTRGQQVTLRCSSQSGHNTVSWYQQALGQGPQFIFQYYREEENGRGNFPPRFSGLQFPNYSSELNVNALELDDSALYLCASSLDAGSYEQYFGPGTRLTVT.

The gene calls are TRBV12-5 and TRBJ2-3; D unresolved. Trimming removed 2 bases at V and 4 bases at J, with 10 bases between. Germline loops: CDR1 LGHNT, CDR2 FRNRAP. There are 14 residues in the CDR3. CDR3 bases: TGTGCTAGTGGTTTGTTCCCCGAGGCAGATACGCAGTATTTT. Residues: CASGLFPEADTQYF.

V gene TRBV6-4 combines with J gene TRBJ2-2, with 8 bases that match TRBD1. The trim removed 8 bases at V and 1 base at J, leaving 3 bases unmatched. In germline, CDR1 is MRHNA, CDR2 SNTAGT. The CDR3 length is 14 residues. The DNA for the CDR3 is TGTGCCAGCGGCGGGACAGGGAACACCGGGGAGCTGTTTTTT. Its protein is CASGGTGNTGELFF.

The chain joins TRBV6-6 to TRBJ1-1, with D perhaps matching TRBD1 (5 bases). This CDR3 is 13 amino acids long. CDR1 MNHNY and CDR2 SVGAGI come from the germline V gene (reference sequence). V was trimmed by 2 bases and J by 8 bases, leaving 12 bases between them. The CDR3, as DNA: TGTGCCAGCAGTTACGTACAGGCTTCCGAAGCTTTCTTT. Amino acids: CASSYVQASEAFF.

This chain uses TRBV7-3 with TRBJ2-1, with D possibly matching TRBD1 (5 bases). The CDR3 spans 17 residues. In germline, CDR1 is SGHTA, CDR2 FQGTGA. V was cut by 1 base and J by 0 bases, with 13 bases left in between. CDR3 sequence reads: CASSLSAGPLSYNEQFF. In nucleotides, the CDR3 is TGTGCCAGCAGCTTAAGCGCAGGGCCCCTCTCCTACAATGAGCAGTTCTTC.

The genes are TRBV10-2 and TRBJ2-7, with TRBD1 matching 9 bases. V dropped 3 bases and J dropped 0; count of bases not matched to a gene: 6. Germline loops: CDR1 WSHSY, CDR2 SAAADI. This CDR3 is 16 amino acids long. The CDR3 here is CASSDSGQGSSYEQYF. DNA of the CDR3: TGCGCCAGCAGTGATTCGGGACAGGGTAGCTCCTACGAGCAGTACTTC.

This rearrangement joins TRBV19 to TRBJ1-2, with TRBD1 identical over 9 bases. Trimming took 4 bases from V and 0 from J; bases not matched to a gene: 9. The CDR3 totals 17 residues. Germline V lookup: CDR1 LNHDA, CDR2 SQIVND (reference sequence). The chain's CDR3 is CASSKGTGPYSNYGYTF. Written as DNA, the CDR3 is TGTGCCAGTAGTAAAGGGACAGGGCCCTACTCTAACTATGGCTACACCTTC.

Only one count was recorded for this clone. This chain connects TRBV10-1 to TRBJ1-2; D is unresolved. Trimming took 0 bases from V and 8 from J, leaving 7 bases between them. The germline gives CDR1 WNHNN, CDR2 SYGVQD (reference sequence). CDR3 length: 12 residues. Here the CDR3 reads CASSESGSGYTF. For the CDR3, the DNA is TGCGCCAGCAGTGAGTCAGGGAGCGGCTACACCTTC.

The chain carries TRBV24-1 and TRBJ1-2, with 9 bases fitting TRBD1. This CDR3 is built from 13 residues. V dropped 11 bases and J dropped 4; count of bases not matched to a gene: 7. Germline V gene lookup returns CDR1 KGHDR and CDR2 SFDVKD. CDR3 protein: CAKIQGAGYGYTF. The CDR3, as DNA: TGTGCCAAGATACAGGGGGCGGGCTATGGCTACACCTTC.

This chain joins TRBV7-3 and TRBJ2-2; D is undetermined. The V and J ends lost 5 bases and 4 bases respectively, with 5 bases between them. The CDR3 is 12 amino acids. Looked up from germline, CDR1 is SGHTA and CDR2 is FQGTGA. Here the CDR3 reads CASSLFTGELFF. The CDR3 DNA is TGTGCCAGCAGCCTCTTCACCGGGGAGCTGTTTTTT. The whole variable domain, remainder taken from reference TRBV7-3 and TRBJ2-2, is GAGVSQTPSNKVTEKGKYVELRCDPISGHTALYWYRQSLGQGPEFLIYFQGTGAADDSGLPNDRFFAVRPEGSVSTLKIQRTERGDSAVYLCASSLFTGELFFGEGSRLTVL.

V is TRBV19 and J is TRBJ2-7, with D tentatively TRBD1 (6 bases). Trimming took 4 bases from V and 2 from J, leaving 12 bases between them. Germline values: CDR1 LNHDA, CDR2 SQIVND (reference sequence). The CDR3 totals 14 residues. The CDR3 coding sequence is TGTGCCAGTAGTAAGGGGCAGGGGACCTACGAGCAGTACTTC. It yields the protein CASSKGQGTYEQYF.

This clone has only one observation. The CDR3 nucleotides read TGTGCCAGCAGCTCCAATCAGGGGTACAGTGAAAAACTGTTTTTT. This codes for CASSSNQGYSEKLFF. The chain combines TRBV7-2 with TRBJ1-4; possible D gene TRBD1, 6 bases. This CDR3 contains 15 residues. V dropped 4 bases and J dropped 7 bases, with 16 bases sitting between them. CDR1 SGHTA and CDR2 FQGNSA come from the germline V gene. Looking up the rest from reference TRBV7-2 and TRBJ1-4 gives the full variable domain: GAGVSQSPSNKVTEKGKDVELRCDPISGHTALYWYRQSLGQGLEFLIYFQGNSAPDKSGLPSDRFSAERTGGSVSTLTIQRTQQEDSAVYLCASSSNQGYSEKLFFGSGTQLSVL.

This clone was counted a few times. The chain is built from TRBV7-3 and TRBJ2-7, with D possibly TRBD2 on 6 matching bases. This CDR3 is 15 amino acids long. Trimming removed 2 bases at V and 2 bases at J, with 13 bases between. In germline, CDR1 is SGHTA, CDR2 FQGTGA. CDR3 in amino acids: CASSLRGTPTYEQYF. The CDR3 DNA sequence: TGTGCCAGCAGCTTACGGGGGACTCCCACCTACGAGCAGTACTTC. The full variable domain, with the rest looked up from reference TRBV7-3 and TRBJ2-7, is GAGVSQTPSNKVTEKGKYVELRCDPISGHTALYWYRQSLGQGPEFLIYFQGTGAADDSGLPNDRFFAVRPEGSVSTLKIQRTERGDSAVYLCASSLRGTPTYEQYFGPGTRLTVT.

Here the CDR3 reads CASSRSQPNTEAFF. CDR3 DNA sequence: TGTGCCAGCAGCCGGAGCCAGCCGAACACTGAAGCTTTCTTT. The chain recombines TRBV7-2 with TRBJ1-1; D is uncertain. Between the trimmed V and J ends, which lost 5 bases and 1 base, there was a span of 11 bases. Germline CDR1 reads SGHTA; CDR2 reads FQGNSA. The CDR3 sequence is 14 residues long. The variable domain in full, completed from reference TRBV7-2 and TRBJ1-1, reads GAGVSQSPSNKVTEKGKDVELRCDPISGHTALYWYRQSLGQGLEFLIYFQGNSAPDKSGLPSDRFSAERTGGSVSTLTIQRTQQEDSAVYLCASSRSQPNTEAFFGQGTRLTVV.

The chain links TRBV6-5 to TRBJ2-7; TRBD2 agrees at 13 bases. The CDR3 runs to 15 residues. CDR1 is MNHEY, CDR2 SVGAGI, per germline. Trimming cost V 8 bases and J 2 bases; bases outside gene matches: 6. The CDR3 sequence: CASAPGLAGAYEQYF. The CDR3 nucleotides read TGTGCCAGCGCCCCCGGACTAGCGGGGGCCTACGAGCAGTACTTC.

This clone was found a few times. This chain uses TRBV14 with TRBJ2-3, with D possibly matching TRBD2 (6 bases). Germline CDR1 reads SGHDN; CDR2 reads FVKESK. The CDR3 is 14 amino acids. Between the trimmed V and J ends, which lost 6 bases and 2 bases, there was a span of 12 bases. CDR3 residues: CASRGGITTDTQYF. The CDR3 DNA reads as TGTGCCAGCAGGGGGGGAATAACCACAGATACGCAGTATTTT.

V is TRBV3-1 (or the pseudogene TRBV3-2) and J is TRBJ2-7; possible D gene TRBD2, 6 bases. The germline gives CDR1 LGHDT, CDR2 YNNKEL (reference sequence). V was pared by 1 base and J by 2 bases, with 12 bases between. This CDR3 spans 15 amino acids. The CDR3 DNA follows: TGTGCCAGCAGCCAAGGGCGGGGCAGGGCCTACGAGCAGTACTTC. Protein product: CASSQGRGRAYEQYF.

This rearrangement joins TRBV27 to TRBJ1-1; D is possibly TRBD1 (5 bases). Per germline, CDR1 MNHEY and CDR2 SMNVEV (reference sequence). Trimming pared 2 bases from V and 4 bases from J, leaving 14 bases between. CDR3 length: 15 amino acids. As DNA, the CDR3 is TGTGCCAGCAGTTTAGGGGGTCCCGGGGGCACTGAAGCTTTCTTT. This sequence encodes CASSLGGPGGTEAFF.

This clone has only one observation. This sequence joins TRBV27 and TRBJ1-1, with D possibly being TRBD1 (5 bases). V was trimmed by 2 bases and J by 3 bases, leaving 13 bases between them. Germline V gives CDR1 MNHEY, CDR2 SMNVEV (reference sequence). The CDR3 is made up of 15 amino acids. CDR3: CASSLIRGEDTEAFF. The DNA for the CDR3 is TGTGCCAGCAGTTTAATTCGGGGGGAAGACACTGAAGCTTTCTTT.

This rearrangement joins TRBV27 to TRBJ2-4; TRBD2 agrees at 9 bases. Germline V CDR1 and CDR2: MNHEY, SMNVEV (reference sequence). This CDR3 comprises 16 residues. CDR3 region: CANRRGGHTEKNIQYF. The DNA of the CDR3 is TGTGCAAACCGGCGGGGGGGGCATACGGAGAAAAACATTCAGTACTTC.

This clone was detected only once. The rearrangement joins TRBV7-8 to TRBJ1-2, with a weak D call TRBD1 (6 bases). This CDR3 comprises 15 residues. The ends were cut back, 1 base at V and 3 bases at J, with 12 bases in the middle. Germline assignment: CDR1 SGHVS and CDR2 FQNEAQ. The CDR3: CASSLGGRDDYGYTF. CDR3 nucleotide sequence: TGTGCCAGCAGCTTAGGGGGGCGCGATGACTATGGCTACACCTTC. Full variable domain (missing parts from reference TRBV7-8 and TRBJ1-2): GAGVSQSPRYKVAKRGQDVALRCDPISGHVSLFWYQQALGQGPEFLTYFQNEAQLDKSGLPSDRFFAERPEGSVSTLKIQRTQQEDSAVYLCASSLGGRDDYGYTFGSGTRLTVV.

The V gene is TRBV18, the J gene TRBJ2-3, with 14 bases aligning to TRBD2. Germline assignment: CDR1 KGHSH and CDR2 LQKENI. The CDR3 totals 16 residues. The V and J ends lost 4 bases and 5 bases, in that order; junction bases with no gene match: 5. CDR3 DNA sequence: TGTGCCAGCTCACTACGGACTAGCGGGGGGCGAGATACGCAGTATTTT. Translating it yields CASSLRTSGGRDTQYF. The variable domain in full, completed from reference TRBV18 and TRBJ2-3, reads NAGVMQNPRHLVRRRGQEARLRCSPMKGHSHVYWYRQLPEEGLKFMVYLQKENIIDESGMPKERFSAEFPKEGPSILRIQQVVRGDSAAYFCASSLRTSGGRDTQYFGPGTRLTVL.